This TCR beta chain was profiled in a study of control samples from healthy donors and cancer patients. Germline CDR1 MNHEY, CDR2 SMNVEV (reference sequence). This CDR3 region has 15 residues. V trimming: 2 bases; J trimming: 10 bases; junction bases outside the gene matches: 8. Measured with immunoSEQ multiplex PCR; TCRdb has only the in-frame clones, and not every one. The sample has roughly 370,000 clones; over 75% are singletons. This clone has a single count. The source is a man aged 35 to 55 with head and neck cancer. Sequencing was done on a sample of PBMCs. The rearrangement links TRBV27 to TRBJ2-1; 10 positions match TRBD2. CDR3 DNA sequence: TGTGCCAGCAGTTTACGGCTAGCGGGAGTAGGGGAGCAGTTCTTC. Amino acids: CASSLRLAGVGEQFF.